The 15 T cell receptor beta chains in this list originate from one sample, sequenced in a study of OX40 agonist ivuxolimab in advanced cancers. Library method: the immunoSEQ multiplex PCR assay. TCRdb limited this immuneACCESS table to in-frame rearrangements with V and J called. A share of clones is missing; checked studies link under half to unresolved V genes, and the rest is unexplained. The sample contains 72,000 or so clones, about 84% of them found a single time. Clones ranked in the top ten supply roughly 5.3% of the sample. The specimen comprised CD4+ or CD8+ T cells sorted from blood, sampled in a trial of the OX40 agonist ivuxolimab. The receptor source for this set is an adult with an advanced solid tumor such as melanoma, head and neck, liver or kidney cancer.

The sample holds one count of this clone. CDR3 in amino acids: CASSYPGQESEKLFF. In DNA form, the CDR3 reads TGTGCCAGCAGTTACCCCGGACAGGAATCTGAAAAACTGTTTTTT. This rearrangement joins TRBV6-6 to TRBJ1-4, with 7 nucleotides matching TRBD1. The CDR3 runs to 15 residues. Germline CDR1 and CDR2: MNHNY and SVGAGI (reference sequence). Trimming took 2 bases from V and 7 from J; bases not matched to a gene: 7.

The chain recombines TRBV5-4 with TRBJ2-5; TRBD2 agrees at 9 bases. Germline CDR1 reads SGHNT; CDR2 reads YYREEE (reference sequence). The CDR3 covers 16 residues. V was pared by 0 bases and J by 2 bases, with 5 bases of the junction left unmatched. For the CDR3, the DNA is TGTGCCAGCAGCTTGGTTGGGCGGGGGGGACAAGAGACCCAGTACTTC. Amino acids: CASSLVGRGGQETQYF.

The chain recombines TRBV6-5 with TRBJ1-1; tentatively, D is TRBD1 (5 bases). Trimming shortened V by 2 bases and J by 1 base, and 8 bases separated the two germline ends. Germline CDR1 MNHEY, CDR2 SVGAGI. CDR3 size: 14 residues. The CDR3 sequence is CASSYQTANTEAFF. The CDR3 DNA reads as TGTGCCAGCAGTTACCAGACAGCGAACACTGAAGCTTTCTTT.

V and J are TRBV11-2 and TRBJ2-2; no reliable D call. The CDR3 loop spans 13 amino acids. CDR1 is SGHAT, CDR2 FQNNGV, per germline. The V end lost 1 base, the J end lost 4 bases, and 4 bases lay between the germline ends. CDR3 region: CASSLVATGELFF. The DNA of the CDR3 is TGTGCCAGCAGCTTAGTGGCCACCGGGGAGCTGTTTTTT.

CDR3 DNA: TGTGCCTGGTGTCCCGGGACAGATAATTCACCCCTCCACTTT. Protein sequence: CAWCPGTDNSPLHF. J is TRBJ1-6 and V is TRBV30; 7 nucleotides line up with TRBD1. The CDR3 spans 14 residues. The V and J ends lost 5 bases and 5 bases, in that order; junction bases with no gene match: 6. CDR1 is GTSNPN and CDR2 is SVGIG in the germline V gene (reference sequence). Based on the CDR3 plus reference TRBV30 and TRBJ1-6, the full variable domain is SQTIHQWPATLVQPVGSPLSLECTVEGTSNPNLYWYRQAAGRGLQLLFYSVGIGQISSEVPQNLSASRPQDRQFILSSKKLLLSDSGFYLCAWCPGTDNSPLHFGNGTRLTVT.

The CDR3 reads CASSAWTGRAEQFF. As DNA, the CDR3 is TGTGCCAGTAGTGCCTGGACAGGGCGCGCTGAGCAGTTCTTC. The V call is TRBV19, the J call TRBJ2-1, with 8 bases that match TRBD1. The germline gives CDR1 LNHDA, CDR2 SQIVND (reference sequence). The ends lost 5 bases at V and 9 bases at J; junction bases unmatched: 9. The CDR3 length is 14 residues.

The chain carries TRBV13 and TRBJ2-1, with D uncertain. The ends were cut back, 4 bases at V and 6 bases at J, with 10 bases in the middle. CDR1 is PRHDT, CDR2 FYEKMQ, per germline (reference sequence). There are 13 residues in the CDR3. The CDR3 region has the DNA TGTGCCAGCAGCTCTCGCGTGGGCAATGAGCAGTTCTTC. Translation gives CASSSRVGNEQFF.

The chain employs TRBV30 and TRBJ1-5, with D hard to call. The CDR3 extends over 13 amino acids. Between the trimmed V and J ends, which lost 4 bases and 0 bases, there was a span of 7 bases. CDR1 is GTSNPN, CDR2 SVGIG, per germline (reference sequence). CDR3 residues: CAWTTNSNQPQHF. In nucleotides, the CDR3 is TGTGCCTGGACCACAAATAGCAATCAGCCCCAGCATTTT.

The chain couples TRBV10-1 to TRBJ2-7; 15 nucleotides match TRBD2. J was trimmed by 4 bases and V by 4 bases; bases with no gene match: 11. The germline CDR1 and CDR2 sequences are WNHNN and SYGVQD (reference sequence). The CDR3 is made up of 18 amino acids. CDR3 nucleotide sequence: TGCGCCAGCAGTGTTAAGAGCCACGGGACTAGCGGGAGGTACGAGCAGTACTTC. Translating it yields CASSVKSHGTSGRYEQYF.

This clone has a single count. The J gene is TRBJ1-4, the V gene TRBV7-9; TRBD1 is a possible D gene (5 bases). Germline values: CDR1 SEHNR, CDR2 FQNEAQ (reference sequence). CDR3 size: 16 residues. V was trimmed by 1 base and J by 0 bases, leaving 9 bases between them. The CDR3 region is CASSLGTGATNEKLFF. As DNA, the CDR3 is TGTGCCAGCAGCTTAGGAACGGGGGCAACTAATGAAAAACTGTTTTTT.

CDR3 DNA sequence: TGCGCCAGCAGCTCCGGACTAGCGGGGGTCGGGTACGAGCAGTACTTC. Encoded protein: CASSSGLAGVGYEQYF. The J gene is TRBJ2-7, the V gene TRBV5-1, with TRBD2 matching over 13 bases. V dropped 3 bases and J dropped 4; count of bases not matched to a gene: 7. From germline, CDR1 is SGHRS and CDR2 YFSETQ. CDR3 length: 16 residues.

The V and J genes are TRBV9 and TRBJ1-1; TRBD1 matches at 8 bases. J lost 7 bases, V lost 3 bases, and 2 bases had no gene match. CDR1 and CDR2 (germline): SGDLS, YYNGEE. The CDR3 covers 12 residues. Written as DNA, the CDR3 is TGTGCCAGCAGCGGACAGGGGAATGAAGCTTTCTTT. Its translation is CASSGQGNEAFF.

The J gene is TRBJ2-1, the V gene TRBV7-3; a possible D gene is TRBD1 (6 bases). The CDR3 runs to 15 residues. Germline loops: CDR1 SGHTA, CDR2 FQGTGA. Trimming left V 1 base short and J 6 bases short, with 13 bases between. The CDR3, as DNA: TGTGCCAGCAGCTTAATTCGGACAGCCAGCAATGAGCAGTTCTTC. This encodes CASSLIRTASNEQFF. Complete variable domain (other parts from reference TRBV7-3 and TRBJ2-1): GAGVSQTPSNKVTEKGKYVELRCDPISGHTALYWYRQSLGQGPEFLIYFQGTGAADDSGLPNDRFFAVRPEGSVSTLKIQRTERGDSAVYLCASSLIRTASNEQFFGPGTRLTVL.

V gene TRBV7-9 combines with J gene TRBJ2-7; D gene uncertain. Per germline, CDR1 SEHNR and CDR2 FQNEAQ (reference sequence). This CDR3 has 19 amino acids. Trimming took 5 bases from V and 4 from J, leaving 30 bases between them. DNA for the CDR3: TGTGCCAGCAGCCGCATCACTCCCTCCCCTCCTACTTTAAGATACGAGCAGTACTTC. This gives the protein CASSRITPSPPTLRYEQYF.

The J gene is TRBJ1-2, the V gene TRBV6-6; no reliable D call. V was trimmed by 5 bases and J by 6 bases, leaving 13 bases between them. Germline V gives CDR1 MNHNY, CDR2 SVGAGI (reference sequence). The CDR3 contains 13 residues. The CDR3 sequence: CASSRGIWDGYTF. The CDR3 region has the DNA TGTGCCAGCAGTCGCGGGATATGGGATGGCTACACCTTC.